This T cell receptor (beta chain) was identified during a study of cytotoxic CD8 clonotypes in ibrutinib-treated CLL. Depths of 1 in 200,000 to 1 in 1 million T cells were the sequencing target. Measured with immunoSEQ multiplex PCR; TCRdb has only the in-frame clones, and not every one. Of 100,000 to 150,000 clones listed, approximately 83% are singletons. Per germline, CDR1 SEHNR and CDR2 FQNEAQ (reference sequence). This CDR3 spans 18 amino acids. V was pared by 4 bases and J by 4 bases, with 16 bases of the junction left unmatched. The TCR originated in a human donor with chronic lymphocytic leukemia. The gene calls are TRBV7-9 and TRBJ2-3; 8 nucleotides align to TRBD2. Material: PBMCs, obtained after 24 months of ibrutinib treatment. CDR3: CASSSPWGAGVGSDTQYF. In DNA form, the CDR3 reads TGTGCCAGCAGCTCCCCCTGGGGAGCGGGGGTGGGATCAGATACGCAGTATTTT.